This section outlines one T cell receptor beta chain sequence together with its context. Its antigen is unidentified. The entry originates in a study of blood T cells in healthy people across ages. The study recruited healthy Caucasian donors from Russia who were aged roughly 6 to 90. Roughly 10 milliliters of peripheral blood were drawn from each donor. A J-beta primer mix and a sample-barcoded 5' primer were used in a second PCR of about 7 to 12 cycles. Each cDNA molecule, via a template-switch adaptor with 12 random nucleotides, was tagged. Each CDR3 protein is one row after TCRdb ran MiXCR on the 5' RACE reads. The sample holds about 1.6 million distinct CDR3 sequences, roughly 30% seen once. The CDR3 contains 12 residues. Germline V lookup: CDR1 DFQATT, CDR2 SNEGSKA (reference sequence). Trimming pared 1 base from V and 6 bases from J, leaving 8 bases between. General study results and limits: Unknown donor CMV status possibly confounded expanded clonotype changes.

Input material: blood. The gene calls are TRBV20-1 and TRBJ2-3, with D uncertain. The receptor's source is a woman between 25 and 40 years old in good health. The CDR3 protein is CSARGISDTQYF. The CDR3 bases are TGCAGTGCTAGAGGAATTTCGGATACGCAGTATTTT.